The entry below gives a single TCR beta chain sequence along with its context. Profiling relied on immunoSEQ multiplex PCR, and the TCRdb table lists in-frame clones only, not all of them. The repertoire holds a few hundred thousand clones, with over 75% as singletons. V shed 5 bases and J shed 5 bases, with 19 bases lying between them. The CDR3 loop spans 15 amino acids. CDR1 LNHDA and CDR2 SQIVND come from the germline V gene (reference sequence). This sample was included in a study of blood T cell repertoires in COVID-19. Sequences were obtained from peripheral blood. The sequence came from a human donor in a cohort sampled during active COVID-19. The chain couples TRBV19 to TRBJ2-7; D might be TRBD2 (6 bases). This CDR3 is CASSSLEGLLDEQYF. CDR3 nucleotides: TGTGCCAGTAGTTCACTGGAGGGTCTATTGGACGAGCAGTACTTC.